Each of the 17 T cell receptor beta chains below was sequenced from the same sample in a study of response to subunit inactivated influenza vaccine. TCRdb reprocessed the RT-PCR reads with MiXCR, giving one entry per CDR3 protein. Counted here are just under 550,000 distinct CDR3 sequences, 20% to 25% occurring once; the ten biggest clones make up about 3%. In addition, the sample was reused for a study of T cells expressing NK-cell markers. That work adds: 5'RACE template switching with UMIs produced the TCR beta cDNA.

The starting material was CD4+ T cells sorted from PBMCs, obtained 11 to 12 days after vaccination. All receptors come from a man aged 50-60 years who received an inactivated influenza vaccine.

The chain has TRBV5-1 and TRBJ2-1; D not resolved. The V gene lost 1 base and the J gene lost 0 bases, with 11 bases spanning the gap. Germline CDR1 reads SGHRS; CDR2 reads YFSETQ. CDR3 length equals 16 residues. This CDR3 reads CASSLRVQSSYNEQFF. The CDR3 nucleotides read TGCGCCAGCAGCTTGCGAGTCCAGAGCTCCTACAATGAGCAGTTCTTC.

The chain uses TRBV29-1 and TRBJ1-1; TRBD1 aligns across 9 bases. This CDR3 contains 13 residues. Germline values: CDR1 SQVTM, CDR2 ANQGSEA. V shed 7 bases and J 8 bases; nucleotides not matched to a gene: 11. The CDR3 spells CSARDRASPEAFF. DNA for the CDR3: TGCAGCGCCCGGGACAGGGCTTCCCCAGAAGCTTTCTTT.

V usage is TRBV4-3 and J usage is TRBJ2-1; 10 bases agree with TRBD2. The V gene's germline CDR1 is LGHNA and CDR2 YSLEER. The CDR3 consists of 16 residues. V shed 0 bases, J shed 9 bases, and the junction held 8 bases outside the gene matches. The CDR3 region is CASSQDSTSGVSEQFF. CDR3 bases: TGCGCCAGCAGCCAAGATTCTACTAGCGGGGTTAGTGAGCAGTTCTTC.

This clonotype was seen more than once but under ten times. The genes are TRBV7-9 and TRBJ2-1; TRBD1 matches at 7 bases. Trimming at V came to 2 bases and at J to 3 bases, leaving 7 bases not matched to a gene. The V gene's germline CDR1 is SEHNR and CDR2 FQNEAQ (reference sequence). The CDR3 has 16 residues. CDR3 in DNA: TGTGCCAGCAGCTTATCCTGGGACAGAGTCTACAATGAGCAGTTCTTC. It specifies CASSLSWDRVYNEQFF.

V and J are TRBV20-1 and TRBJ1-4, with no clear D. V lost 6 bases to trimming and J lost 8 bases, with 16 bases between them. The germline gives CDR1 DFQATT, CDR2 SNEGSKA (reference sequence). The CDR3 covers 13 residues. Here the CDR3 reads CSATRTRREKLFF. The CDR3 coding sequence is TGCAGTGCCACACGGACCCGTAGGGAAAAACTGTTTTTT.

This chain uses TRBV18 with TRBJ2-3, with D uncertain. CDR3 length: 12 residues. In germline, CDR1 is KGHSH, CDR2 LQKENI. Trimming pared 6 bases from V and 5 bases from J, leaving 9 bases between. CDR3 loop: CASSLPRDTQYF. The CDR3, as DNA: TGTGCCAGCTCGCTTCCAAGAGATACGCAGTATTTT.

The chain is built from TRBV27 and TRBJ1-2; the match to TRBD1 covers 7 bases. CDR3 length equals 16 residues. Germline V gene sequence: CDR1 MNHEY, CDR2 SMNVEV (reference sequence). The J segment lost 4 bases and the V segment lost 5 bases, leaving 13 bases of the junction unmatched. The CDR3, as DNA: TGTGCCAGCAGTCCAGACTTGATAGGGGGCTTCTATGGCTACACCTTC. This encodes CASSPDLIGGFYGYTF.

This clonotype turned up a few times. V usage is TRBV27 and J usage is TRBJ2-2; maybe TRBD2 (6 bases). The length of the CDR3 is 16 residues. Germline assignment: CDR1 MNHEY and CDR2 SMNVEV (reference sequence). Trimming cost V 4 bases and J 3 bases, with 15 bases left between them. The CDR3 protein is CASSSPRERDTGELFF. For the CDR3, the DNA is TGTGCCAGCAGTTCCCCACGGGAGAGGGACACCGGGGAGCTGTTTTTT.

This chain links TRBV7-8 with TRBJ2-3; 11 bases are a match to TRBD2. J was trimmed by 1 base and V by 3 bases; bases with no gene match: 9. The CDR3 has 18 residues. From germline, CDR1 is SGHVS and CDR2 FQNEAQ. CDR3 amino acids: CASSLARILAGGTDTQYF. The CDR3 DNA reads TGTGCCAGCAGCTTGGCGCGAATACTAGCGGGAGGCACAGATACGCAGTATTTT. Full variable domain (remainder filled in from reference TRBV7-8 and TRBJ2-3): GAGVSQSPRYKVAKRGQDVALRCDPISGHVSLFWYQQALGQGPEFLTYFQNEAQLDKSGLPSDRFFAERPEGSVSTLKIQRTQQEDSAVYLCASSLARILAGGTDTQYFGPGTRLTVL.

This clonotype was counted a few times. The chain uses TRBV4-2 and TRBJ2-4, with D possibly matching TRBD2 (5 bases). The length of the CDR3 is 15 residues. Germline CDR1 reads LGHNA; CDR2 reads YNFKEQ. V gave up 0 bases and J gave up 0 bases, with 6 bases separating them. The CDR3 DNA reads as TGTGCCAGCAGCCAAGAGCGGGCAGCCAAAAACATTCAGTACTTC. It is translated as CASSQERAAKNIQYF.

CDR3 sequence: CASSTGTGGGETQYF. The CDR3 DNA is TGTGCCAGCAGTACCGGGACAGGGGGCGGTGAGACCCAGTACTTC. The chain links TRBV6-2 or TRBV6-3 to TRBJ2-5; 12 bases match TRBD1. V trimming: 5 bases; J trimming: 5 bases; junction bases outside the gene matches: 6. Germline CDR1 is MNHEY and CDR2 is SVGEGT. The CDR3 spans 15 residues.

This chain uses TRBV19 with TRBJ2-7; TRBD1 might be the D (8 bases). The germline CDR1 and CDR2 sequences are LNHDA and SQIVND (reference sequence). The CDR3 covers 15 residues. V was cut by 6 bases and J by 2 bases, with 17 bases left in between. The CDR3 region is CASRARTGTTYEQYF. CDR3 sequence (DNA): TGTGCCAGTAGGGCCCGGACAGGGACTACCTACGAGCAGTACTTC.

There are many counts of this clonotype. The chain employs TRBV20-1 and TRBJ2-5, with 8 positions matching TRBD1. The ends lost 2 bases at V and 7 bases at J; junction bases unmatched: 9. The CDR3 is 14 amino acids. Germline lookup yields CDR1 DFQATT and CDR2 SNEGSKA (reference sequence). For the CDR3, the DNA is TGCAGTGCTAGATTCACAGGGGGACGCGGGACCCAGTACTTC. It codes for CSARFTGGRGTQYF.

This clonotype was seen only a few times. The chain uses TRBV7-3 and TRBJ2-2, with D perhaps given as TRBD1 or TRBD2 (6 bases each). Trimming took 5 bases from V and 0 from J, leaving 13 bases between them. Germline V gene sequence: CDR1 SGHTA, CDR2 FQGTGA. This CDR3 spans 16 amino acids. CDR3 amino acids: CASSTAGQANTGELFF. DNA of the CDR3: TGTGCCAGCAGCACCGCGGGACAAGCGAACACCGGGGAGCTGTTTTTT.

The chain is built from TRBV5-1 and TRBJ2-7; 11 bases agree with TRBD2. The CDR3 consists of 15 residues. The V segment lost 1 base and the J segment 3 bases; nucleotides outside the gene matches: 3. The germline gives CDR1 SGHRS, CDR2 YFSETQ. The CDR3: CASSLMTSGNYEQYF. DNA of the CDR3: TGCGCCAGCAGCTTGATGACTAGCGGGAACTACGAGCAGTACTTC.

This clonotype came up a few times. This chain uses TRBV29-1 with TRBJ2-5; D ambiguous. Trimming took off 4 bases at V and 4 bases at J, with 13 bases between the two ends. Per germline, CDR1 SQVTM and CDR2 ANQGSEA. The CDR3 length is 13 residues. Written as DNA, the CDR3 is TGCAGCGTTGGCTCCAGGTTGAGAGAGACCCAGTACTTC. Translated: CSVGSRLRETQYF.

This clonotype turned up a few times. The chain has TRBV20-1 and TRBJ2-2; D is perhaps TRBD2 (6 bases). The CDR3 length is 15 residues. V lost 3 bases and J lost 3, with 14 bases in between. Per germline, CDR1 DFQATT and CDR2 SNEGSKA (reference sequence). CDR3 coding DNA: TGCAGTGCTAGGGGCGGGGCCGGGGACACCGGGGAGCTGTTTTTT. Its protein product is CSARGGAGDTGELFF.